This is a list of T cell receptor beta chains from one sample in a study of blood T cell repertoires in COVID-19. Only in-frame clones appear in the TCRdb table, and some are missing; sequencing was by immunoSEQ multiplex PCR. The data show approximately 63,000 clones, about 80% seen once. The sequenced sample was peripheral blood. The source of these receptors is an elderly woman with acute or convalescent COVID-19. CDR3s include the opening cysteine and the closing phenylalanine or tryptophan. The order of the fields is clone size, V gene, J gene, D gene, CDR3 protein, CDR3 DNA. The D gene is left open where the match is weak. Size values are once, few and many counts, or a class for expanded clones, and some rows have none.

size: NA; V: TRBV27; J: TRBJ2-3; D: TRBD2; CDR3: CASSPRQAGGTDTQYF; DNA: TGTGCCAGCAGCCCACGGCAAGCGGGAGGAACAGATACGCAGTATTTT
size: NA; V: TRBV4-3; J: TRBJ2-7; D: NA; CDR3: CASSRSHEAGKEQYF; DNA: TGCGCCAGCAGCCGATCCCACGAGGCGGGGAAAGAGCAGTACTTC
size: NA; V: TRBV2; J: TRBJ1-5; D: TRBD1; CDR3: CASSGQGGSNQPQHF; DNA: TGTGCCAGCAGTGGACAGGGCGGGAGCAATCAGCCCCAGCATTTT
size: NA; V: TRBV5-1; J: TRBJ2-1; D: TRBD1; CDR3: CASSLAPLTGSNEQFF; DNA: TGCGCCAGCAGCTTGGCCCCGTTGACAGGGAGTAATGAGCAGTTCTTC
size: NA; V: TRBV24-1; J: TRBJ2-2; D: TRBD2; CDR3: CATSDSWGASGRPGELFF; DNA: TGTGCCACCAGTGATTCATGGGGGGCTAGCGGGAGGCCCGGGGAGCTGTTTTTT
size: NA; V: TRBV14; J: TRBJ1-4; D: TRBD1; CDR3: CASSQARQGIGEKLFF; DNA: TGTGCCAGCAGCCAAGCGAGACAGGGGATCGGTGAAAAACTGTTTTTT
size: NA; V: TRBV3-1/TRBV3-2; J: TRBJ1-3; D: TRBD1; CDR3: CASRLDRDAGNTIYF; DNA: TGTGCCAGCAGGCTGGACAGGGATGCCGGAAACACCATATATTTT
size: NA; V: TRBV27; J: TRBJ1-1; D: TRBD1; CDR3: CASMDRDRGTEAFF; DNA: TGTGCCAGCATGGACCGGGACAGGGGGACTGAAGCTTTCTTT
size: few; V: TRBV5-4; J: TRBJ2-7; D: TRBD2; CDR3: CASSSTSGFSYEQYF; DNA: TGTGCCAGCAGCTCGACTAGCGGGTTTTCCTACGAGCAGTACTTC
size: NA; V: TRBV9; J: TRBJ2-1; D: TRBD2; CDR3: CASSVGPGLAGGRHNEQFF; DNA: TGTGCCAGCAGCGTAGGCCCGGGACTAGCGGGAGGTCGGCACAATGAGCAGTTCTTC
size: NA; V: TRBV27; J: TRBJ2-7; D: TRBD1; CDR3: CASRSGQGALHEQYF; DNA: TGTGCCAGCAGATCGGGACAGGGGGCCCTCCACGAGCAGTACTTC
size: NA; V: TRBV19; J: TRBJ1-5; D: TRBD1; CDR3: CASSHRTGGGYLPQHF; DNA: TGTGCCAGTAGCCACAGGACAGGGGGCGGATATCTGCCCCAGCATTTT
size: NA; V: TRBV24-1; J: TRBJ1-5; D: TRBD1; CDR3: CATSEGTGVQPQHF; DNA: TGTGCCACCAGTGAAGGGACAGGGGTTCAGCCCCAGCATTTT
size: NA; V: TRBV28; J: TRBJ2-7; D: NA; CDR3: CASTAEGLLYEQYF; DNA: TGTGCCAGCACCGCCGAGGGCCTCCTATACGAGCAGTACTTC
size: NA; V: TRBV19; J: TRBJ1-5; D: NA; CDR3: CASSIGQSNQPQHF; DNA: TGTGCCAGTAGTATAGGACAGAGCAATCAGCCCCAGCATTTT
size: NA; V: TRBV10-2; J: TRBJ1-5; D: TRBD1; CDR3: CASTSGTADSNQPQHF; DNA: TGCGCCAGCACCTCCGGGACAGCGGATAGCAATCAGCCCCAGCATTTT
size: NA; V: TRBV18; J: TRBJ2-7; D: TRBD1; CDR3: CASSSLMGQGSYEQYF; DNA: TGTGCCAGCTCATCGCTTATGGGACAGGGATCCTACGAGCAGTACTTC
size: few; V: TRBV3-1/TRBV3-2; J: TRBJ1-2; D: NA; CDR3: CASSQDRQGLRSNGYTF; DNA: TGTGCCAGCAGCCAAGATAGGCAGGGGCTAAGGTCGAATGGCTACACCTTC